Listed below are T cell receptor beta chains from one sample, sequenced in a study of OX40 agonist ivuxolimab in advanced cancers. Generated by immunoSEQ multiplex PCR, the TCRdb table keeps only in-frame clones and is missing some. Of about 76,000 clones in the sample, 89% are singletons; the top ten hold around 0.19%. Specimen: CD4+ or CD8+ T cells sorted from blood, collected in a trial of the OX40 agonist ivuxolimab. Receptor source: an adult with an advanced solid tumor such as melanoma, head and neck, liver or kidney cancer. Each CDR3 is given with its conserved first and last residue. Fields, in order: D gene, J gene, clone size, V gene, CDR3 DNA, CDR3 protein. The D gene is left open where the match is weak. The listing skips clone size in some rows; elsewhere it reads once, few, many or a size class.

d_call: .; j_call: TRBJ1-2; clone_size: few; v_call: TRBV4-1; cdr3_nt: TGCGCCAGCAGCCAACAGGCATCGGCTAACTATGGCTACACCTTC; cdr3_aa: CASSQQASANYGYTF
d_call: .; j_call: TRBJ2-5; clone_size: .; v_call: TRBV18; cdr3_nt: TGTGCCAGCTCACCACCCACCGAGACCCAGTACTTC; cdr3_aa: CASSPPTETQYF
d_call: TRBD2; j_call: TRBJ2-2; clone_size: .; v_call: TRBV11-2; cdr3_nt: TGTGCCAGCAGCTTAAGACTAGCGGGGTACGGGGAGCTGTTTTTT; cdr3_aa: CASSLRLAGYGELFF
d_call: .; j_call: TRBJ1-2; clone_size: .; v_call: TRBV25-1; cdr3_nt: TGTGCCAGCAGTGATGCAGGTGCTCTGGACTATGGCTACACCTTC; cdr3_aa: CASSDAGALDYGYTF
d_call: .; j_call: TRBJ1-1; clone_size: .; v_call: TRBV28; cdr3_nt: TGTGCCAGCAGTTCCCCGGGGGGGCGGGATGCTTTCTTT; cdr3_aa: CASSSPGGRDAFF
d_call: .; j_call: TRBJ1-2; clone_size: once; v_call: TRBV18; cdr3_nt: TGTGCCAGCTCACAGAGCAGTGCACCTAACTATGGCTACACCTTC; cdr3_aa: CASSQSSAPNYGYTF
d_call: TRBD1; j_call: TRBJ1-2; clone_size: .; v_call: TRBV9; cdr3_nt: TGTGCCAGCAGCCCGACAGGGAACTATGGCTACACCTTC; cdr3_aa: CASSPTGNYGYTF
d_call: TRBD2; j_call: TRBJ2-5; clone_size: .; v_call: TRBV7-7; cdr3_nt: TGTGCTAGCAGCGCCGGTGGGGGACTAGCGGCGGAGACCCAGTACTTC; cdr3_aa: CASSAGGGLAAETQYF
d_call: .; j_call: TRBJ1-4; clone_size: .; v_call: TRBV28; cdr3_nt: TGTGCCAGCAGTTTAAGGGCGGTCCAGCAGGGCACAACTAATGAAAAACTGTTTTTT; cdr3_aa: CASSLRAVQQGTTNEKLFF
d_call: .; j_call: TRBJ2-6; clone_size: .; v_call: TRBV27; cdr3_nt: TGTGCCAGCAGCCAGGAGACTGGGGCCAACGTCCTGACTTTC; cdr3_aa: CASSQETGANVLTF
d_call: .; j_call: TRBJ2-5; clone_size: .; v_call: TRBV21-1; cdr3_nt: TGTGCCAGCAGCGACCCGGGACAGATCAAACAAGAGACCCAGTACTTC; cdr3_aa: CASSDPGQIKQETQYF
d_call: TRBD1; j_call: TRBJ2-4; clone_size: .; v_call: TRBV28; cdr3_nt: TGTGCCAGCAGTTCCCCAGGACAGGGCTTGGGCGCCAAAAACATTCAGTACTTC; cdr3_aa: CASSSPGQGLGAKNIQYF
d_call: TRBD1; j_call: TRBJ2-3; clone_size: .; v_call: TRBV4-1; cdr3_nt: TGCGCCAGCAGCCGGACAGGGATTAGCACAGATACGCAGTATTTT; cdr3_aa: CASSRTGISTDTQYF
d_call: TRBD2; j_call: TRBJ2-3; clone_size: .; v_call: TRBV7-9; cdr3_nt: TGTGCCAGCAGCTTGTCGGGACTAGCGGGGGGAGCTACAGATACGCAGTATTTT; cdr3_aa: CASSLSGLAGGATDTQYF
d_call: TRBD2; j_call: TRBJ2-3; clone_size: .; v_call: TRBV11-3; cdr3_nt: TGTGCCAGCAGCTCTCGGGAGGGCGCAGATACGCAGTATTTT; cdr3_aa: CASSSREGADTQYF
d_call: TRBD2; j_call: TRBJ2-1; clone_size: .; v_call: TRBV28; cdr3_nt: TGTGCCAGCAGGGACTTCGGGGAGGGTGAGCAGTTCTTC; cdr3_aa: CASRDFGEGEQFF
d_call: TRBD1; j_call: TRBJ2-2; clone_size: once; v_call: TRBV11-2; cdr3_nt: TGTGCCAGCAGCTTACAGGGGGCCACCGGGGAGCTGTTTTTT; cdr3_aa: CASSLQGATGELFF
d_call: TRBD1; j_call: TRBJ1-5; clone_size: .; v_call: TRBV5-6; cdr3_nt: TGTGCCAGCAGCCCCGCAGGGACAGTCCCATATCCCCAGCATTTT; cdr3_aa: CASSPAGTVPYPQHF
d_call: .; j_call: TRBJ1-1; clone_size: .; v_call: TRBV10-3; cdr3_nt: TGTGCCACCAGACCCAGGGCGGACACTGAAGCTTTCTTT; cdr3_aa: CATRPRADTEAFF
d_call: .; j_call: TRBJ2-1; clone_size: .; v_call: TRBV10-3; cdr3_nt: TGTGCCATCAGTGAGCCGGCCATTTACAATGAGCAGTTCTTC; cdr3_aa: CAISEPAIYNEQFF
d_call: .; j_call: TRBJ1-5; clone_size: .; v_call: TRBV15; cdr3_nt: TGTGCCACCAGCAGCTACCGGGACGGTAATCAGCCCCAGCATTTT; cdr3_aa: CATSSYRDGNQPQHF
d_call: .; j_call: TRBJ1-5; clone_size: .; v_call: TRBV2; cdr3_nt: TGTGCCAGCAGTGGAAAAGGGCGAAGCAATCAGCCCCAGCATTTT; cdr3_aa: CASSGKGRSNQPQHF
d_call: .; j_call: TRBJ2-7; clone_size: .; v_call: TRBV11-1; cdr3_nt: TGTGCCAGCAGCTTAATGCAGGGCGTCGCCTACGAGCAGTACTTC; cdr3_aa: CASSLMQGVAYEQYF
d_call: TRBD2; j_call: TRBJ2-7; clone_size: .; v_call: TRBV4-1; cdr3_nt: TGCGCCAGCAGCTCCCGACTAGCGGGAGAAGGTGAGCAGTACTTC; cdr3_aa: CASSSRLAGEGEQYF
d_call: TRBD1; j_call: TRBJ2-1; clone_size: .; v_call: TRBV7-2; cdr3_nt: TGTGCCAGCAGCGATGAGGCAGGGGGCTACAATGAGCAGTTCTTC; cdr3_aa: CASSDEAGGYNEQFF
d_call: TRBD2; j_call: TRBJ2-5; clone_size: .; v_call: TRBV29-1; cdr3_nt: TGCAGCGTCGTCCTTCGTAGCGGGAGATGGTTGGGCGAGACCCAGTACTTC; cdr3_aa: CSVVLRSGRWLGETQYF
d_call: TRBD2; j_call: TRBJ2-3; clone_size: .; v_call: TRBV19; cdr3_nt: TGTGCCAGTAGCCGACTAGCGAACACAGATACGCAGTATTTT; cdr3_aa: CASSRLANTDTQYF
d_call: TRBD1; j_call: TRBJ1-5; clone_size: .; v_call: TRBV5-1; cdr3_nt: TGCGCCAGCAGCTTAACAGGGGGCAATCAGCCCCAGCATTTT; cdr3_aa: CASSLTGGNQPQHF
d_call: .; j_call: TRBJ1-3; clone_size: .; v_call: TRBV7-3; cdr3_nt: TGTGCCAGCAGTTCCGGAAACACCATATATTTT; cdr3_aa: CASSSGNTIYF
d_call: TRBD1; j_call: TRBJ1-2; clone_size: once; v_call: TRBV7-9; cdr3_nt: TGTGCCAGCAGCTCCGACGGGACAGGGGGAAACGGTGGCTACACCTTC; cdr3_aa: CASSSDGTGGNGGYTF
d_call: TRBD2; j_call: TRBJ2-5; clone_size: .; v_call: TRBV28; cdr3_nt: TGTGCCAGCAGTTCCGCAGCGGGAGGGTACCAAGAGACCCAGTACTTC; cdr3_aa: CASSSAAGGYQETQYF
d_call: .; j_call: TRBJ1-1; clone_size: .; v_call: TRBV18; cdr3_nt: TGTGCCAGCTCACCAACATTTCAGGGGACTGAAGCTTTCTTT; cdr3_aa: CASSPTFQGTEAFF
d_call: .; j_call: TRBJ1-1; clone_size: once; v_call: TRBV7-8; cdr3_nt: TGTGCCAGCAGCTTCCAGGGTGGCACTGAAGCTTTCTTT; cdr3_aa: CASSFQGGTEAFF
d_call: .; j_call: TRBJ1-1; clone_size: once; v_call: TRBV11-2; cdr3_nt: TGTGCCAGCAGCCGGTTGGGGACTATGAACACTGAAGCTTTCTTT; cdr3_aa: CASSRLGTMNTEAFF
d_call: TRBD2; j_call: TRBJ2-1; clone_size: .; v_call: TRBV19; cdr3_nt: TGTGCCAGTAGTCTCGGGACTAGCGGGAGGATCTACAATGAGCAGTTCTTC; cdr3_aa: CASSLGTSGRIYNEQFF
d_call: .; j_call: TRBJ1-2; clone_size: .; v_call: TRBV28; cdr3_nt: TGTGCCAGCGGTACAGGGCCGGTCGGTGGCTACACCTTC; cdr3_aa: CASGTGPVGGYTF
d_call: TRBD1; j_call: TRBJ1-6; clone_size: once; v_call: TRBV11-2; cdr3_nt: TGTGCCAGCAGCCACATTCGACAGGGGGGCTCACCCCTCCACTTT; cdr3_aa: CASSHIRQGGSPLHF
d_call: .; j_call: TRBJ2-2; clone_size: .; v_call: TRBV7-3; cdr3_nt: TGTGCCAGCAGCTTTGCTAGCAGAAACACCGGGGAGCTGTTTTTT; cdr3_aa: CASSFASRNTGELFF
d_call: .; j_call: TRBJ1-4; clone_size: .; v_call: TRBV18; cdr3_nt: TGTGCCAGCTCACCCGGCGGTGGTAATGAAAAACTGTTTTTT; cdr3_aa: CASSPGGGNEKLFF
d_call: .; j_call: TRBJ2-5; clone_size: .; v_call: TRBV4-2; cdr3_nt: TGTGCCAGCAGCCAAGACCCCTGGTGCCCTTGGGGGACCCAGTACTTC; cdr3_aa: CASSQDPWCPWGTQYF
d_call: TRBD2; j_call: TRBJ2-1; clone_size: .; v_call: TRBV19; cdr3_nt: TGTGCCAGTAGTATGTCACTAGCGGGATCCTACAATGAGCAGTTCTTC; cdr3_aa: CASSMSLAGSYNEQFF
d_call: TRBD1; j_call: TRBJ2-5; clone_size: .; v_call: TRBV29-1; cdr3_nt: TGCAGCGCCGCGGGACAGGGCAGACGACAGACCCAGTACTTC; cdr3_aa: CSAAGQGRRQTQYF
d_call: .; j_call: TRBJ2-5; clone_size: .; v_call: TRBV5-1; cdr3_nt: TGCGCCAGCAGCCCCCAGGGGGGGGGTGGGGAGACCCAGTACTTC; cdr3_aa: CASSPQGGGGETQYF
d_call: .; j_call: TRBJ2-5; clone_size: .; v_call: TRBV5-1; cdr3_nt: TGCGCCAGCAGCTTACAGGTGGGCCCAGAGACCCAGTACTTC; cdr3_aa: CASSLQVGPETQYF
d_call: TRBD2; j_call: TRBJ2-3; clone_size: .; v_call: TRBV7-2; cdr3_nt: TGTGCCAGCACCCCACAGGGGCTAGCGGGAGTTACAGATACGCAGTATTTT; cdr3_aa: CASTPQGLAGVTDTQYF
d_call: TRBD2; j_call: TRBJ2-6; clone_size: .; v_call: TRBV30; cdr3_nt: TGTGCCTGGTGCCCGGGGGGGACTGGGGCCAACGTCCTGACTTTC; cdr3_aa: CAWCPGGTGANVLTF
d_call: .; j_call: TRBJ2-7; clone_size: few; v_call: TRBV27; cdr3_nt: TGTGCCAGCAGTCCTTCTTTGCGGGTGTTCTACGAGCAGTACTTC; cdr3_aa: CASSPSLRVFYEQYF
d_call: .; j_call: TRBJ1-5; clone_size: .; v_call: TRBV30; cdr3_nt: TGTGCCTGGAGTAGGGGGGCCCGGGGAGATCAGCCCCAGCATTTT; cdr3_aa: CAWSRGARGDQPQHF
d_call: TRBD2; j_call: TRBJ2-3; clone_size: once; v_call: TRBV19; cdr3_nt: TGTGCCAGTAGTATTGTTAGTAGCGGGGGGGCCTGGTCAGATACGCAGTATTTT; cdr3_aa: CASSIVSSGGAWSDTQYF
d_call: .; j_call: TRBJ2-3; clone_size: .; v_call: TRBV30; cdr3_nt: TGTGCCTGGAGCCGGTCCGGAGCAGATACGCAGTATTTT; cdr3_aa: CAWSRSGADTQYF
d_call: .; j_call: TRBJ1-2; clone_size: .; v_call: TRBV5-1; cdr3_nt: TGCGCCAGCAGCTTGGAAGGTGATCACAGGGGCTACACCTTC; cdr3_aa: CASSLEGDHRGYTF
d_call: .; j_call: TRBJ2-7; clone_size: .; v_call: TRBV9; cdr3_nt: TGTGCCAGCAGCGCAGGACTACCCCCCTACGAGCAGTACTTC; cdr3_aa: CASSAGLPPYEQYF